Listed below are T cell receptor beta chains from one sample, sequenced in a study of cytomegalovirus exposure and HLA in healthy donors. Here immunoSEQ multiplex PCR was the method, and the copy in TCRdb shows in-frame clones only, minus some. The sample shows under 200,000 clones, more than 65% of them seen only once. Sequencing was done on a sample of PBMCs. These receptors were collected from a man aged 25 to 40 in good health and CMV-seronegative. Each CDR3 is given with its conserved first and last residue. A D gene is named only where the DNA matches it firmly. Clone size is stated in some rows and not others, as once, few, many or a class when expanded.

clone_size: NA
v_call: TRBV5-6
j_call: TRBJ1-5
d_call: NA
cdr3_nt: TGTGCCAGCAGCCTTCCAGGGCTTGGCCAGCCCCAGCATTTT
cdr3_aa: CASSLPGLGQPQHF

clone_size: NA
v_call: TRBV11-1
j_call: TRBJ2-1
d_call: TRBD1
cdr3_nt: TGTGCCAGCAGCTCGGACAGGTCCTACAATGAGCAGTTCTTC
cdr3_aa: CASSSDRSYNEQFF

clone_size: few
v_call: TRBV7-9
j_call: TRBJ2-7
d_call: TRBD1
cdr3_nt: TGTGCCAGCAGCTCGCAGGGGGCGCGGAACGAGCAGTACTTC
cdr3_aa: CASSSQGARNEQYF

clone_size: NA
v_call: TRBV2
j_call: TRBJ1-2
d_call: TRBD1
cdr3_nt: TGTGCCAGCAGCCCTCAGACAGGGCACAATATCAATGGCTACACCTTC
cdr3_aa: CASSPQTGHNINGYTF

clone_size: NA
v_call: TRBV27
j_call: TRBJ2-6
d_call: TRBD2
cdr3_nt: TGTGCCAGCAGTTTAATTGCAGGGCGGGGGGCGGGGGCCAACGTCCTGACTTTC
cdr3_aa: CASSLIAGRGAGANVLTF

clone_size: NA
v_call: TRBV5-8
j_call: TRBJ2-5
d_call: NA
cdr3_nt: TGTGCCAGCAAGATTGCCAGTGTAACGGGGACCCAGTACTTC
cdr3_aa: CASKIASVTGTQYF

clone_size: NA
v_call: TRBV10-2
j_call: TRBJ2-7
d_call: TRBD1
cdr3_nt: TGCGCCAGCAGTGACCCCGGGACAGGGGACGAGCAGTACTTC
cdr3_aa: CASSDPGTGDEQYF

clone_size: NA
v_call: TRBV28
j_call: TRBJ1-5
d_call: TRBD1
cdr3_nt: TGTGCCAGCCTCCCATCGGGACAGGGGGATCAGCCCCAGCATTTT
cdr3_aa: CASLPSGQGDQPQHF

clone_size: NA
v_call: TRBV6-5
j_call: TRBJ1-3
d_call: TRBD1
cdr3_nt: TGTGCCAGCAGTTATGGGACAGGGGTTCCTGGAAACACCATATATTTT
cdr3_aa: CASSYGTGVPGNTIYF

clone_size: NA
v_call: TRBV9
j_call: TRBJ2-3
d_call: NA
cdr3_nt: TGTGCCAGCAGCGTAGATGGGCCAGATACGCAGTATTTT
cdr3_aa: CASSVDGPDTQYF

clone_size: NA
v_call: TRBV18
j_call: TRBJ2-3
d_call: TRBD2
cdr3_nt: TGTGCCAGCTCACCACCCATAGCGGGAGGGAGCACAGATACGCAGTATTTT
cdr3_aa: CASSPPIAGGSTDTQYF

clone_size: NA
v_call: TRBV28
j_call: TRBJ1-3
d_call: NA
cdr3_nt: TGTGCCAGCACTCAGGGCCGCTCTGGAAACACCATATATTTT
cdr3_aa: CASTQGRSGNTIYF

clone_size: NA
v_call: TRBV27
j_call: TRBJ1-1
d_call: NA
cdr3_nt: TGTGCCAGCAGTCCGAGGATCTCTGGAGGCACTGAAGCTTTCTTT
cdr3_aa: CASSPRISGGTEAFF

clone_size: NA
v_call: TRBV12-2
j_call: TRBJ2-7
d_call: NA
cdr3_nt: TGTGCAAGTCGCCCCCCGGAGGGGCACGAGCAGTACTTC
cdr3_aa: CASRPPEGHEQYF

clone_size: few
v_call: TRBV2
j_call: TRBJ2-5
d_call: TRBD2
cdr3_nt: TGTGCCAGCAGTGAAGGTCGTCTAGCGGGAGCAGGGGAGACCCAGTACTTC
cdr3_aa: CASSEGRLAGAGETQYF